A selection of T cell receptor beta chains follows, all from one sample in a study of blood T cell repertoires in COVID-19. Data came from immunoSEQ multiplex PCR; TCRdb stores just in-frame clones and leaves some out. The table lists 40,000 to 50,000 clones, around 91% of them singletons. Sequenced input: peripheral blood. The receptors were sampled from a man in his thirties or forties with active or convalescent COVID-19. The CDR3 runs from the conserved cysteine through the conserved F or W. Each record gives: J gene, V gene, CDR3 protein.

J: TRBJ2-5; V: TRBV29-1; CDR3: CSVTMQGRETQYF
J: TRBJ2-6; V: TRBV9; CDR3: CASSVARAGANVLTF
J: TRBJ2-5; V: TRBV3-1/TRBV3-2; CDR3: CASSLRTQGRETQYF
J: TRBJ2-7; V: TRBV5-4; CDR3: CASSTSKRGLAGGYEQYF
J: TRBJ2-3; V: TRBV7-3; CDR3: CASSSGLSTDTQYF
J: TRBJ2-5; V: TRBV5-5; CDR3: CASSQSLLTGLPYF
J: TRBJ1-4; V: TRBV5-5; CDR3: CASSLGQGGPLDEKLFF
J: TRBJ2-5; V: TRBV19; CDR3: CASSIGGTGETQYF
J: TRBJ1-1; V: TRBV5-4; CDR3: CASSLGMRTGNTEAFF
J: TRBJ1-2; V: TRBV10-2; CDR3: CASSPGQGVLRGYTF
J: TRBJ2-2; V: TRBV4-1; CDR3: CASSQHGQGIGGELFF
J: TRBJ1-6; V: TRBV6-5; CDR3: CASRPDRGGNSPLHF
J: TRBJ2-5; V: TRBV29-1; CDR3: CSVETQGIRESFQETQYF
J: TRBJ1-5; V: TRBV2; CDR3: CASSREGSGPQHF
J: TRBJ2-1; V: TRBV6-2/TRBV6-3; CDR3: CASSQLAGDNEQFF
J: TRBJ2-1; V: TRBV7-8; CDR3: CASSLKGSGSISYNEQFF
J: TRBJ1-6; V: TRBV5-1; CDR3: CASKHGQAFSPLHF
J: TRBJ1-5; V: TRBV20-1; CDR3: CSASVGRDTPQHF
J: TRBJ1-2; V: TRBV6-2/TRBV6-3; CDR3: CASSPGTADGYTF
J: TRBJ2-1; V: TRBV7-6; CDR3: CASTKRRRDPYNEQFF
J: TRBJ2-1; V: TRBV9; CDR3: CASSISGSGYNEQFF
J: TRBJ1-5; V: TRBV27; CDR3: CASSTTQGGQPQHF
J: TRBJ2-4; V: TRBV24-1; CDR3: CATRRTSGGENIQYF
J: TRBJ1-3; V: TRBV25-1; CDR3: CASSEYSQGGNTIYF
J: TRBJ2-1; V: TRBV11-2; CDR3: CASSTPRTGGEQFF
J: TRBJ2-3; V: TRBV9; CDR3: CASSVAQSGGNTQYF
J: TRBJ2-3; V: TRBV7-8; CDR3: CASNYKPGLAGDNTDTQYF
J: TRBJ1-1; V: TRBV12-5; CDR3: CASGLLRGWGKTEAFF
J: TRBJ1-1; V: TRBV4-1; CDR3: CASSQDPRGGANTEAFF
J: TRBJ1-2; V: TRBV2; CDR3: CASTVGQGDGYTF
J: TRBJ2-1; V: TRBV5-1; CDR3: CASSLDGTGASYNEQFF
J: TRBJ1-5; V: TRBV24-1; CDR3: CATSDPRGQGMWQPQHF
J: TRBJ1-1; V: TRBV7-9; CDR3: CASSLILRVEAFF
J: TRBJ2-4; V: TRBV20-1; CDR3: CGGGAGYIQYF
J: TRBJ2-1; V: TRBV27; CDR3: CASSYGVVSNNEQFF
J: TRBJ2-4; V: TRBV6-1; CDR3: CASSETGTGTKNIQYF
J: TRBJ1-2; V: TRBV3-1/TRBV3-2; CDR3: CASSTKGVAYGYTF
J: TRBJ1-5; V: TRBV19; CDR3: CASTHRQGAGNQPQHF
J: TRBJ2-3; V: TRBV3-1/TRBV3-2; CDR3: CASSQEAHGGTSGHTDTQYF
J: TRBJ2-1; V: TRBV19; CDR3: CASTPSVGPGDYNEQFF
J: TRBJ2-2; V: TRBV27; CDR3: CASRQGRNTGELFF
J: TRBJ2-4; V: TRBV18; CDR3: CASSPPGLAKNIQYF
J: TRBJ2-3; V: TRBV6-5; CDR3: CASKTGGRTDTQYF
J: TRBJ2-7; V: TRBV11-2; CDR3: CASSFFLMGQGIHEQYF
J: TRBJ1-1; V: TRBV11-3; CDR3: CASSLDRNPGAFF
J: TRBJ1-2; V: TRBV10-3; CDR3: CAISDELRGYGYTF